Following are 30 T cell receptor beta chains from one sample sequenced in a study of cytomegalovirus exposure and HLA in healthy donors. Some clones are missing from TCRdb's copy, which holds only in-frame ones; the method was immunoSEQ multiplex PCR. Among hundreds of thousands of clones, roughly 91% were seen once, and the ten largest hold 3.1%. Specimen: PBMCs. The source of these receptors is a woman aged 25 to 45 in good health and CMV-seronegative.

J is TRBJ2-4 and V is TRBV4-3, with TRBD1 matching 7 bases. J lost 8 bases, V lost 1 base, and 17 bases had no gene match. Germline V gene sequence: CDR1 LGHNA, CDR2 YSLEER. The CDR3 has 18 amino acids. The CDR3 protein is CASSQATTGLGVGDIQYF. In DNA form, the CDR3 reads TGCGCCAGCAGCCAAGCGACGACAGGGCTTGGGGTAGGAGACATTCAGTACTTC.

The rearrangement uses TRBV13 and TRBJ2-3, with D hard to call. The V gene lost 10 bases and the J gene lost 0 bases, with 23 bases spanning the gap. Germline CDR1 and CDR2: PRHDT and FYEKMQ (reference sequence). The CDR3 consists of 17 residues. The chain's CDR3 is CATRLGRDPSSTDTQYF. CDR3 sequence (DNA): TGTGCCACCCGCCTGGGCCGCGACCCCTCTAGCACAGATACGCAGTATTTT.

This chain connects TRBV9 to TRBJ2-7, with 7 bases that match TRBD2. Germline values: CDR1 SGDLS, CDR2 YYNGEE. CDR3 length: 16 residues. Trimming at V came to 4 bases and at J to 1 base, leaving 11 bases not matched to a gene. CDR3 nucleotides: TGTGCCAGCAGCTCCCCTTTGGCTAGCGGATCCTACGAGCAGTACTTC. Translated, it gives CASSSPLASGSYEQYF.

This chain links TRBV29-1 with TRBJ2-5, with TRBD2 matching over 7 bases. Germline CDR1 is SQVTM and CDR2 is ANQGSEA. There are 13 residues in the CDR3. Trimming cost V 3 bases and J 5 bases; bases outside gene matches: 6. DNA of the CDR3: TGCAGCGTTGACCCTGGACTAGGTGAGACCCAGTACTTC. It codes for CSVDPGLGETQYF.

The rearrangement uses TRBV5-1 and TRBJ1-5; tentative D call: TRBD1 (5 bases). The CDR3 spans 15 residues. V dropped 4 bases and J dropped 3 bases, with 14 bases sitting between them. Germline-derived CDR1 and CDR2 are SGHRS and YFSETQ. DNA for the CDR3: TGCGCCAGCAGCCCGGAGGGGAATTACAATCAGCCCCAGCATTTT. It yields the protein CASSPEGNYNQPQHF.

The gene calls are TRBV5-6 and TRBJ1-5, with D unresolved. The CDR3 is 14 amino acids. V was clipped by 7 bases and J by 2 bases, with 13 bases between them. Per germline, CDR1 SGHDT and CDR2 YYEEEE. The DNA of the CDR3 is TGTGCCAGCCACGAACGGGCTGGCAATCAGCCCCAGCATTTT. Encoded protein: CASHERAGNQPQHF.

This chain uses TRBV5-6 with TRBJ1-5; D unresolved. The CDR3 has 14 amino acids. Germline V CDR1 and CDR2: SGHDT, YYEEEE. V was clipped by 0 bases and J by 3 bases, with 7 bases between them. The CDR3 nucleotides read TGTGCCAGCAGCTTGGGGTACTACAATCAGCCCCAGCATTTT. Amino acids: CASSLGYYNQPQHF.

V usage is TRBV7-3 and J usage is TRBJ2-5, with TRBD2 matching over 14 bases. The germline V gene encodes CDR1 SGHTA and CDR2 FQGTGA. CDR3 length equals 17 residues. V lost 2 bases and J lost 2; bases outside the gene matches: 4. Written as DNA, the CDR3 is TGTGCCAGCAGCTTAGGACTAGCGGGAGGCCCTCAAGAGACCCAGTACTTC. Translation: CASSLGLAGGPQETQYF.

This chain connects TRBV25-1 to TRBJ2-1; D remains unclear. The germline V gene encodes CDR1 MGHDK and CDR2 SYGVNS. The CDR3 runs 13 residues. Trimming left V 0 bases short and J 6 bases short, with 6 bases between. CDR3 sequence: CASSEYWSNEQFF. CDR3 in DNA: TGTGCCAGCAGTGAATATTGGAGCAATGAGCAGTTCTTC.

CDR3 protein: CASSDSTVTGNTDTQYF. CDR3 in DNA: TGTGCCAGCAGTGACTCGACGGTGACAGGGAACACAGATACGCAGTATTTT. This rearrangement joins TRBV6-4 to TRBJ2-3; 7 bases align to TRBD1. V trimming: 0 bases; J trimming: 2 bases; junction bases outside the gene matches: 8. The CDR3 has 17 amino acids. Per germline, CDR1 MRHNA and CDR2 SNTAGT.

This clone occurred a few times. The chain is built from TRBV19 and TRBJ2-7; the match to TRBD1 covers 9 bases. Unmatched junction bases numbered 7, after V lost 1 base and J lost 6 bases. The germline V gene encodes CDR1 LNHDA and CDR2 SQIVND (reference sequence). The CDR3 loop spans 15 amino acids. DNA for the CDR3: TGTGCCAGTAGTATAGGAGACAGGGGGACTGGCGAGCAGTACTTC. This sequence encodes CASSIGDRGTGEQYF.

The chain links TRBV5-1 to TRBJ1-1, with 8 bases fitting TRBD1. Per germline, CDR1 SGHRS and CDR2 YFSETQ. Trimming took 4 bases from V and 4 from J; bases not matched to a gene: 3. CDR3 length equals 13 residues. The CDR3 DNA reads TGCGCCAGCAGCCCCGGACAGGGCACTGAAGCTTTCTTT. Translation gives CASSPGQGTEAFF.

The chain recombines TRBV19 with TRBJ1-1; D is ambiguous. CDR3 length equals 13 residues. Germline V gene data show CDR1 as LNHDA and CDR2 as SQIVND (reference sequence). V lost 7 bases, J lost 0 bases, and 9 bases lay in between. The CDR3 is CASNLGMNTEAFF. The DNA for the CDR3 is TGTGCCAGTAATCTGGGGATGAACACTGAAGCTTTCTTT.

The V call is TRBV7-9, the J call TRBJ2-7; no firm D call. V was cut by 5 bases and J by 3 bases, with 8 bases left in between. Germline CDR1 is SEHNR and CDR2 is FQNEAQ (reference sequence). The CDR3 consists of 12 residues. As DNA, the CDR3 is TGTGCCAGCAGCCCCGAGTTCTACGAGCAGTACTTC. Translated: CASSPEFYEQYF.

The chain couples TRBV7-3 to TRBJ1-2, with 8 nucleotides matching TRBD1. The CDR3 contains 15 residues. Germline CDR1 SGHTA, CDR2 FQGTGA. V lost 5 bases, J lost 2 bases, and 7 bases stayed unmatched. In DNA form, the CDR3 reads TGTGCCAGCAGCCCCTCGACAGGGGCAAACTATGGCTACACCTTC. Translation: CASSPSTGANYGYTF.

This sequence joins TRBV11-2 and TRBJ2-7; 7 bases are shared with TRBD2. The germline gives CDR1 SGHAT, CDR2 FQNNGV. After removal of 0 bases from V and 7 bases from J, the junction contained 12 bases not matched to a gene. The CDR3 contains 16 residues. The CDR3 bases are TGTGCCAGCAGCTTAGAGGTCTGGCGGGAGCATAGGGAGCAGTACTTC. This sequence encodes CASSLEVWREHREQYF. The full variable domain, rest sourced from reference TRBV11-2 and TRBJ2-7, is EAGVAQSPRYKIIEKRQSVAFWCNPISGHATLYWYQQILGQGPKLLIQFQNNGVVDDSQLPKDRFSAERLKGVDSTLKIQPAKLEDSAVYLCASSLEVWREHREQYFGPGTRLTVT.

This chain joins TRBV5-4 and TRBJ2-5; possibly TRBD1 for D (5 bases). Trimming pared 0 bases from V and 2 bases from J, leaving 11 bases between. This CDR3 has 15 residues. Germline V gene sequence: CDR1 SGHNT, CDR2 YYREEE (reference sequence). The CDR3 DNA sequence: TGTGCCAGCAGCTTGGCAGCAGGGCTACAAGAGACCCAGTACTTC. It translates to CASSLAAGLQETQYF.

The V gene is TRBV9, the J gene TRBJ2-2; 12 nucleotides match TRBD1. Losses at the gene ends were 6 bases for V and 6 bases for J; bases not matched to a gene: 15. The CDR3 totals 18 residues. Germline assignment: CDR1 SGDLS and CDR2 YYNGEE. CDR3 region: CASTAQTGDRGRAGELFF. For the CDR3, the DNA is TGTGCCAGCACCGCCCAAACAGGGGACAGGGGGCGGGCCGGGGAGCTGTTTTTT.

The chain joins TRBV27 to TRBJ2-7; 8 nucleotides align to TRBD1. The junction had 15 bases not matched to a gene; V was cut back by 3 bases and J by 2 bases. This CDR3 contains 18 residues. The germline CDR1 and CDR2 sequences are MNHEY and SMNVEV (reference sequence). The CDR3 DNA follows: TGTGCCAGCAGTTTGAAACAGGGGGGCCCCCATATGGCCTACGAGCAGTACTTC. Translating gives CASSLKQGGPHMAYEQYF.

CDR3: CASTPGALSYNEQFF. DNA for the CDR3: TGCGCCAGCACCCCAGGGGCCCTATCCTACAATGAGCAGTTCTTC. The chain is built from TRBV4-1 and TRBJ2-1, with TRBD1 as a possible D gene (6 bases). CDR3 length equals 15 residues. Trimming left V 7 bases short and J 1 base short, with 14 bases between. The germline V gene has CDR1 MGHRA and CDR2 YSYEKL.

This clone was detected once. This sequence joins TRBV27 and TRBJ2-3, with 7 bases matching TRBD2. The trim removed 5 bases at V and 4 bases at J, leaving 12 bases unmatched. This CDR3 is built from 16 residues. Germline V CDR1 and CDR2: MNHEY, SMNVEV (reference sequence). The CDR3 loop is CASSTRTRSDPDTQYF. DNA of the CDR3: TGTGCCAGCAGTACAAGGACTAGATCGGATCCAGATACGCAGTATTTT.

The chain uses TRBV5-1 and TRBJ2-2, with D possibly being TRBD1 (6 bases). The CDR3 loop spans 14 amino acids. The V end was cut by 0 bases, the J end by 4 bases, with 7 bases between. The germline V gene encodes CDR1 SGHRS and CDR2 YFSETQ. DNA of the CDR3: TGCGCCAGCAGCTTGGGACAGGTCACCGGGGAGCTGTTTTTT. It translates to CASSLGQVTGELFF.

The V gene is TRBV5-1, the J gene TRBJ2-5, with 8 bases that match TRBD1. The CDR3 totals 18 residues. The germline gives CDR1 SGHRS, CDR2 YFSETQ. After removal of 3 bases from V and 2 bases from J, the junction contained 15 bases not matched to a gene. CDR3 sequence: CASSSKPPGTGAQETQYF. CDR3 DNA: TGCGCCAGCAGCTCGAAACCGCCCGGGACAGGAGCACAAGAGACCCAGTACTTC.

The rearrangement joins TRBV27 to TRBJ2-7, with unresolved D. Germline CDR1 reads MNHEY; CDR2 reads SMNVEV (reference sequence). CDR3 length equals 11 residues. The V end was cut by 4 bases, the J end by 3 bases, with 4 bases between. The CDR3 is CASSSIYEQYF. The CDR3 DNA reads as TGTGCCAGCAGTTCCATCTACGAGCAGTACTTC.

The chain has TRBV29-1 and TRBJ1-3; 7 positions match TRBD1. J gave up 3 bases and V 5 bases, and 4 bases lay outside the gene matches. The CDR3 has 13 amino acids. Germline lookup yields CDR1 SQVTM and CDR2 ANQGSEA. The CDR3 coding sequence is TGCAGCGTTAAGGGGGCGAATGGAAACACCATATATTTT. It codes for CSVKGANGNTIYF.

This clone was observed many times. The chain is built from TRBV5-1 and TRBJ2-7; a possible D gene is TRBD1 (5 bases). With 4 bases removed from V and 6 bases from J, the gap between germline ends came to 14 bases. The CDR3 totals 13 residues. Germline CDR1 and CDR2: SGHRS and YFSETQ. The CDR3 region has the DNA TGCGCCAGCAGCCCGAGCACAGGCCTCGAGCAGTACTTC. Translating gives CASSPSTGLEQYF.

This chain connects TRBV6-6 to TRBJ2-7; possible D gene TRBD1, 6 bases. CDR1 is MNHNY, CDR2 SVGAGI, per germline (reference sequence). The CDR3 runs 13 residues. Trimming pared 6 bases from V and 1 base from J, leaving 10 bases between. The chain's CDR3 is CASSYRVSYEQYF. CDR3 DNA sequence: TGTGCCAGCAGCTACAGGGTGTCCTACGAGCAGTACTTC.

The chain uses TRBV5-1 and TRBJ1-4; perhaps TRBD1 as D (6 bases). This CDR3 is built from 15 residues. Germline assignment: CDR1 SGHRS and CDR2 YFSETQ. Trimming shortened V by 0 bases and J by 8 bases, and 14 bases separated the two germline ends. The CDR3 sequence is CASSLAKTGREKLFF. Written as DNA, the CDR3 is TGCGCCAGCAGCTTGGCCAAAACAGGGCGAGAAAAACTGTTTTTT.

J is TRBJ2-3 and V is TRBV29-1, with D perhaps assigned TRBD1 or TRBD2 (5 bases each). Trimming pared 6 bases from V and 0 bases from J, leaving 16 bases between. Germline V gene data show CDR1 as SQVTM and CDR2 as ANQGSEA. CDR3 length equals 15 residues. This CDR3 reads CSVQMRGGSTDTQYF. CDR3 DNA: TGCAGCGTCCAAATGAGGGGCGGGAGCACAGATACGCAGTATTTT.

V is TRBV7-2 and J is TRBJ2-2; D unclear. Germline lookup yields CDR1 SGHTA and CDR2 FQGNSA. Trimming took off 5 bases at V and 4 bases at J, with 11 bases between the two ends. CDR3 length: 14 amino acids. CDR3 region: CASSLEVGTGELFF. DNA of the CDR3: TGTGCCAGCAGCCTAGAGGTGGGCACCGGGGAGCTGTTTTTT.